The 3 T cell receptor beta chains below come from one sample, sequenced in a study of beta chain features in type 1 diabetes. Expressed TCRB transcripts were sequenced because the entire RNA isolate underwent reverse transcription. Profiled with immunoSEQ multiplex PCR; TCRdb holds only in-frame clones, not every one. The repertoire consists of a few hundred thousand clones, with over 8.5% occurring once and the leading ten covering about 0.6%. For these TCRs, the target antigens are not known. Study outcomes and limitations: Shorter TCRB CDR3s, moderately but significantly so, marked every one of the four CD4+ subsets in Type 1 diabetes patients.

The source material was central memory CD4+ T cells from blood. These receptors originate from a man younger than 45 with type 1 diabetes.

This chain connects TRBV7-2 to TRBJ2-1; tentative D call: TRBD2 (6 bases). The CDR3 is made up of 17 amino acids. Trimming cost V 3 bases and J 6 bases, with 21 bases left between them. Germline V gene lookup returns CDR1 SGHTA and CDR2 FQGNSA. CDR3 residues: CASSFPRRREGLNEQFF. DNA of the CDR3: TGTGCCAGCAGCTTCCCCCGCCGGCGGGAAGGGCTCAATGAGCAGTTCTTC.

The V gene is TRBV2, the J gene TRBJ2-3; 8 nucleotides agree with TRBD2. The CDR3 loop spans 14 amino acids. Germline CDR1 is SNHLY and CDR2 is FYNNEI. The V and J ends lost 4 bases and 6 bases, in that order; junction bases with no gene match: 6. The CDR3 nucleotides are TGTGCCAGCAGTGCCGGAGCGGGGGCGGATACGCAGTATTTT. Translating gives CASSAGAGADTQYF.

In its sample, this clone was seen a few times. The chain has TRBV4-2 and TRBJ1-1, with 7 nucleotides matching TRBD1. The junction had 6 bases not matched to a gene; V was cut back by 7 bases and J by 1 base. Germline-derived CDR1 and CDR2 are LGHNA and YNFKEQ. The CDR3 loop spans 14 amino acids. Here the CDR3 reads CASTWGTENTEAFF. Here the CDR3 DNA reads TGTGCCAGCACCTGGGGGACAGAGAACACTGAAGCTTTCTTT.